This is a list of T cell receptor beta chains from one sample in a study of radiation and T cells in renal cell carcinoma. Clones were read by immunoSEQ multiplex PCR, and TCRdb kept only the in-frame ones, dropping some. The sample includes some 150,000 clones, around four fifths of them seen just once. The material was blood, obtained from a patient whose treatment included radiotherapy and nephrectomy. Receptors originate from a woman between 45 and 65 years old with renal cell carcinoma. Each CDR3 is given with its conserved first and last residue. The order of the fields is clone size, V gene, D gene, J gene, CDR3 protein, CDR3 DNA. The D gene is left open where the match is weak. Part of the rows lack a size; the others show once, few, many or a class for expanded clones.

clone size: -
V gene: TRBV4-2
D gene: TRBD2
J gene: TRBJ2-1
CDR3 protein: CASSQEAGASYNEQFF
CDR3 DNA: TGTGCCAGCAGCCAAGAGGCGGGAGCCTCCTACAATGAGCAGTTCTTC

clone size: -
V gene: TRBV14
D gene: -
J gene: TRBJ2-5
CDR3 protein: CASSQDLQETQYF
CDR3 DNA: TGTGCCAGCAGCCAAGATTTGCAAGAGACCCAGTACTTC

clone size: -
V gene: TRBV6-6
D gene: TRBD1
J gene: TRBJ2-7
CDR3 protein: CASTTGQGNYEQYF
CDR3 DNA: TGTGCCAGCACCACCGGACAGGGAAACTACGAGCAGTACTTC

clone size: -
V gene: TRBV6-1
D gene: TRBD1
J gene: TRBJ1-5
CDR3 protein: CASRSLTGFDQPQHF
CDR3 DNA: TGTGCCAGCAGGAGCTTGACAGGGTTCGATCAGCCCCAGCATTTT

clone size: few
V gene: TRBV14
D gene: -
J gene: TRBJ1-1
CDR3 protein: CASKGTMNTEAFF
CDR3 DNA: TGTGCCAGCAAGGGAACCATGAACACTGAAGCTTTCTTT

clone size: -
V gene: TRBV5-6
D gene: -
J gene: TRBJ1-1
CDR3 protein: CASSLNLGSLANTEAFF
CDR3 DNA: TGTGCCAGCAGCTTGAATCTTGGGTCGCTGGCGAACACTGAAGCTTTCTTT

clone size: -
V gene: TRBV10-3
D gene: TRBD1
J gene: TRBJ1-2
CDR3 protein: CAISGPRTGDPPGDYGYTF
CDR3 DNA: TGTGCCATCAGTGGACCCCGGACAGGGGACCCTCCGGGGGACTATGGCTACACCTTC

clone size: -
V gene: TRBV7-9
D gene: -
J gene: TRBJ2-5
CDR3 protein: CASSLLQVQETQYF
CDR3 DNA: TGTGCCAGCAGCTTACTTCAAGTACAAGAGACCCAGTACTTC

clone size: -
V gene: TRBV5-4
D gene: -
J gene: TRBJ2-1
CDR3 protein: CASSLEEGISHEQFF
CDR3 DNA: TGTGCCAGCAGCTTGGAGGAGGGGATCTCCCATGAGCAGTTCTTC

clone size: -
V gene: TRBV18
D gene: TRBD2
J gene: TRBJ2-3
CDR3 protein: CASSVTSGMVDTQYF
CDR3 DNA: TGTGCCAGCTCAGTGACTAGCGGGATGGTAGATACGCAGTATTTT

clone size: once
V gene: TRBV6-5
D gene: -
J gene: TRBJ2-3
CDR3 protein: CASSYSTGLSTDTQYF
CDR3 DNA: TGTGCCAGCAGTTACAGTACAGGCCTAAGCACAGATACGCAGTATTTT

clone size: -
V gene: TRBV7-2
D gene: -
J gene: TRBJ2-7
CDR3 protein: CASSPQGGAEVREQYF
CDR3 DNA: TGTGCCAGCAGCCCACAGGGGGGGGCGGAAGTCCGCGAGCAGTACTTC

clone size: once
V gene: TRBV11-2
D gene: -
J gene: TRBJ2-3
CDR3 protein: CASSYMYRTDTQYF
CDR3 DNA: TGTGCCAGCAGCTACATGTATCGCACAGATACGCAGTATTTT

clone size: -
V gene: TRBV19
D gene: TRBD1
J gene: TRBJ1-3
CDR3 protein: CASSWTGGSLSGNTIYF
CDR3 DNA: TGTGCCAGTAGCTGGACAGGGGGCTCCCTCTCTGGAAACACCATATATTTT

clone size: once
V gene: TRBV4-3
D gene: -
J gene: TRBJ1-3
CDR3 protein: CASSQETQQGGGNTIYF
CDR3 DNA: TGCGCCAGCAGCCAAGAAACACAACAGGGAGGCGGAAACACCATATATTTT

clone size: once
V gene: TRBV7-2
D gene: -
J gene: TRBJ2-7
CDR3 protein: CASSLATGASYEQYF
CDR3 DNA: TGTGCCAGCAGCTTAGCGACGGGAGCCTCCTACGAGCAGTACTTC

clone size: -
V gene: TRBV6-1
D gene: -
J gene: TRBJ1-1
CDR3 protein: CASSGQENTEAFF
CDR3 DNA: TGTGCCAGCAGTGGACAGGAAAACACTGAAGCTTTCTTT

clone size: few
V gene: TRBV18
D gene: -
J gene: TRBJ2-1
CDR3 protein: CASSGRNEQFF
CDR3 DNA: TGTGCCAGCTCCGGTCGCAATGAGCAGTTCTTC

clone size: -
V gene: TRBV5-1
D gene: TRBD1
J gene: TRBJ1-6
CDR3 protein: CASSWDRGRSSPLHF
CDR3 DNA: TGCGCCAGCAGCTGGGACAGGGGGCGAAGTTCACCCCTCCACTTT

clone size: -
V gene: TRBV9
D gene: TRBD2
J gene: TRBJ2-3
CDR3 protein: CASSFRTRSDTQYF
CDR3 DNA: TGTGCCAGCAGCTTCCGGACTAGATCAGATACGCAGTATTTT

clone size: -
V gene: TRBV2
D gene: -
J gene: TRBJ2-7
CDR3 protein: CASSEAGTDTYEQYF
CDR3 DNA: TGTGCCAGCAGTGAAGCGGGGACGGACACCTACGAGCAGTACTTC

clone size: -
V gene: TRBV9
D gene: -
J gene: TRBJ2-5
CDR3 protein: CASSVEDYPGETQYF
CDR3 DNA: TGTGCCAGCAGCGTAGAGGACTACCCTGGAGAGACCCAGTACTTC

clone size: -
V gene: TRBV2
D gene: -
J gene: TRBJ1-1
CDR3 protein: CASSLYRATEAFF
CDR3 DNA: TGTGCCAGCAGCCTATACAGGGCCACTGAAGCTTTCTTT

clone size: -
V gene: TRBV29-1
D gene: -
J gene: TRBJ1-2
CDR3 protein: CSVGQNYGYTF
CDR3 DNA: TGCAGCGTTGGGCAGAACTATGGCTACACCTTC

clone size: once
V gene: TRBV2
D gene: -
J gene: TRBJ2-7
CDR3 protein: CASRETGRSAYF
CDR3 DNA: TGTGCCAGCAGGGAGACAGGCCGAAGTGCGTACTTC

clone size: -
V gene: TRBV10-3
D gene: TRBD1
J gene: TRBJ2-7
CDR3 protein: CAISESGQGSEQYF
CDR3 DNA: TGTGCCATCAGTGAGTCGGGACAGGGGAGCGAGCAGTACTTC

clone size: -
V gene: TRBV5-1
D gene: -
J gene: TRBJ2-5
CDR3 protein: CASSLEGDLQDRQETQYF
CDR3 DNA: TGCGCCAGCAGCTTGGAGGGGGACCTCCAGGACCGTCAAGAGACCCAGTACTTC

clone size: -
V gene: TRBV19
D gene: -
J gene: TRBJ1-1
CDR3 protein: CACGRSVLMNTEAFF
CDR3 DNA: TGTGCATGCGGACGCTCCGTTTTAATGAACACTGAAGCTTTCTTT

clone size: few
V gene: TRBV27
D gene: TRBD2
J gene: TRBJ2-2
CDR3 protein: CASSQAGASTGELFF
CDR3 DNA: TGTGCCAGCAGTCAAGCGGGGGCCTCGACCGGGGAGCTGTTTTTT

clone size: -
V gene: TRBV10-3
D gene: -
J gene: TRBJ1-2
CDR3 protein: CAISEAWESGYTF
CDR3 DNA: TGTGCCATCAGTGAGGCCTGGGAGTCTGGCTACACCTTC

clone size: once
V gene: TRBV6-5
D gene: -
J gene: TRBJ2-2
CDR3 protein: CASSTRAGGELFF
CDR3 DNA: TGTGCCAGCAGCACCAGGGCGGGCGGGGAGCTGTTTTTT